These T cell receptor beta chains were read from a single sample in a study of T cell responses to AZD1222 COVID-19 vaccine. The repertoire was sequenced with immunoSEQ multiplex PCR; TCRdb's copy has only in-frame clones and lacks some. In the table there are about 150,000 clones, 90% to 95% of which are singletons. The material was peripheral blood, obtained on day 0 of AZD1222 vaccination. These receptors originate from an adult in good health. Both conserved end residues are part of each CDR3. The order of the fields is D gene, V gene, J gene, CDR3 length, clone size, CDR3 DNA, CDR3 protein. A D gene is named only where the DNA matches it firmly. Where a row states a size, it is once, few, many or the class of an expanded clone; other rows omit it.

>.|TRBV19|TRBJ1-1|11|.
TGTGCCAGTGGCAGGTTCGCTGAAGCTTTCTTT
CASGRFAEAFF
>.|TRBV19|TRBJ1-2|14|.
TGTGCCAGTACCCCAATGGGACCGAACTATGGCTACACCTTC
CASTPMGPNYGYTF
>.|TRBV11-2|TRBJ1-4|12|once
TGTGCCAGCAGCTTAGGTGGGGAAAAACTGTTTTTT
CASSLGGEKLFF
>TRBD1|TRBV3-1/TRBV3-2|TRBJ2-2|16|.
TGTGCCAGCAGCTTTTTTGGGACAGGGAAGCTCGGGGAGCTGTTTTTT
CASSFFGTGKLGELFF
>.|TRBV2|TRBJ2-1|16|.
TGTGCCAGCAGTGGACCCGGAGGGGGCGGATACAATGAGCAGTTCTTC
CASSGPGGGGYNEQFF
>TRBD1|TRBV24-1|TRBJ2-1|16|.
TGTGCCACCAGTGACCTGACAGGGGGCTTATACAATGAGCAGTTCTTC
CATSDLTGGLYNEQFF
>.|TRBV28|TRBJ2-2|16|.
TGTGCCAGCAGTTTAGGATTACGGCTAGCAACCGGGGAGCTGTTTTTT
CASSLGLRLATGELFF
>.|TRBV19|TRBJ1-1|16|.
TGTGCCAGTAGTATTTTTCAGGGAAGGGGAAACACTGAAGCTTTCTTT
CASSIFQGRGNTEAFF
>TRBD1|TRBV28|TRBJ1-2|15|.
TGTGCCAGCAGTTTGGACAGGGGCCTCGGCTATGGCTACACCTTC
CASSLDRGLGYGYTF
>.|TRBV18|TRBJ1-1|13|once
TGTGCCAGCTCACCGGGAAACGACAGGGAAGCTTTCTTT
CASSPGNDREAFF
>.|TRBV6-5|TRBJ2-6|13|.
TGTGCCAGCATCAGGTCTGGGGCCAACGTCCTGACTTTC
CASIRSGANVLTF
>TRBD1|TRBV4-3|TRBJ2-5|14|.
TGCGCCAGCAGCCGCGGACAGGGGACGGAGACCCAGTACTTC
CASSRGQGTETQYF
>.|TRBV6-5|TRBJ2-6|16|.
TGTGCCAGCAGTTACTCCATCGGGGCTGGGGCCAACGTCCTGACTTTC
CASSYSIGAGANVLTF
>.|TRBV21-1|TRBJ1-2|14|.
TGTGCCAGCAGCAGGAGACTTACTCACCATGGCTACACCTTC
CASSRRLTHHGYTF
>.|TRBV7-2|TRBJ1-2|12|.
TGTGCCAGCAGCTTAGACGGGGGCGGCTACACCTTC
CASSLDGGGYTF
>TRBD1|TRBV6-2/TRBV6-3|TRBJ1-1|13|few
TGTGCCAGCAGTTTTAGGACAGGGGCTGAAGCTTTCTTT
CASSFRTGAEAFF
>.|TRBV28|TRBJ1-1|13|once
TGTGCCAGCAGTTCCATTATCGTGACTGAAGCTTTCTTT
CASSSIIVTEAFF
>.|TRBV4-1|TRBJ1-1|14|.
TGCGCCAGCAGCCCCCAAAGGGGTGGCACTGAAGCTTTCTTT
CASSPQRGGTEAFF
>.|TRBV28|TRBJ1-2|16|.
TGTGCCATTTCCACCGGGACAAACCTATTGATCGGTGGCTACACCTTC
CAISTGTNLLIGGYTF
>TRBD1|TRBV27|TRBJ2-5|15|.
TGTGCCAGCACCAGAGGGACAGGGAATCGAGAGACCCAGTACTTC
CASTRGTGNRETQYF
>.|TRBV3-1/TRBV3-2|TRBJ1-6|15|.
TGTGCCAGCAGTGCGGGGGACAACTATAATTCACCCCTCCACTTT
CASSAGDNYNSPLHF
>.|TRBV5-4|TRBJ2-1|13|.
TGTGCCAGCAGCTTGGTGTCGGGAGCTGAGCAGTTCTTC
CASSLVSGAEQFF